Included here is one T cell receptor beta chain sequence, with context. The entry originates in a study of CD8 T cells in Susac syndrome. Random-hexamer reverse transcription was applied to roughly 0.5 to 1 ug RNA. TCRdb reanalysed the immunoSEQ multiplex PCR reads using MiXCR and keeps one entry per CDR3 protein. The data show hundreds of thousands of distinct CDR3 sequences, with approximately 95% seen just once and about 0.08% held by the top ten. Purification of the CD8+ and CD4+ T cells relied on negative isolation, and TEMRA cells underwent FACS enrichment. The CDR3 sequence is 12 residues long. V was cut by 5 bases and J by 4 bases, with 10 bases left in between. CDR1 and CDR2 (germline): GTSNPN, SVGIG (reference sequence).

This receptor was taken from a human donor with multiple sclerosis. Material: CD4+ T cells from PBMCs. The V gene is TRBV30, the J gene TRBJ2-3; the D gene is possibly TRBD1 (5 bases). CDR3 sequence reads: CAWGAGADTQYF. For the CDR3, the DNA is TGTGCCTGGGGGGCCGGAGCAGATACGCAGTATTTT.